The clone carrying this TCR beta chain was found many times. The antigen remains unidentified. From the RT-PCR reads, TCRdb called clonotypes with MiXCR, one entry per CDR3 protein. Counted here are 600,000 to 850,000 distinct CDR3 sequences, less than 15% occurring once; the ten biggest clones make up 7.5% to 9%. The data stem from a study of response to subunit inactivated influenza vaccine. Study findings and constraints: Every seasonal influenza vaccination brings in few new T cells, the authors suggested.

V shed 8 bases, J shed 4 bases, and the junction held 3 bases outside the gene matches. The CDR3 runs to 12 residues. The germline V gene has CDR1 SEHNR and CDR2 FQNEAQ (reference sequence). The sequencing here drew on PBMCs from blood, taken around 15 days before vaccination. The clonotype originates from a man aged 45 to 65 who received an inactivated influenza vaccine. The rearrangement uses TRBV7-9 and TRBJ1-1, with 8 bases that match TRBD1. The CDR3 reads CASGGQGTEAFF. CDR3 nucleotides: TGTGCCAGCGGAGGACAGGGCACTGAAGCTTTCTTT.